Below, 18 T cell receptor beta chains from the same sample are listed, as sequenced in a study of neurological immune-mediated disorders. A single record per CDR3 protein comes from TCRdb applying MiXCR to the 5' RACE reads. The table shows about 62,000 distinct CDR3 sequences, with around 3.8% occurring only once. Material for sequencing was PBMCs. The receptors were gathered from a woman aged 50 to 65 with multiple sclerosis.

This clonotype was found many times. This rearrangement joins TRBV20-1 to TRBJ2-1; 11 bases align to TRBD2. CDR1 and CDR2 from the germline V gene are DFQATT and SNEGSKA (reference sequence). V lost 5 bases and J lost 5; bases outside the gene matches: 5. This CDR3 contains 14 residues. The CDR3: CSASLAGVDNEQFF. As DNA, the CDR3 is TGCAGTGCTTCACTAGCGGGAGTGGACAATGAGCAGTTCTTC.

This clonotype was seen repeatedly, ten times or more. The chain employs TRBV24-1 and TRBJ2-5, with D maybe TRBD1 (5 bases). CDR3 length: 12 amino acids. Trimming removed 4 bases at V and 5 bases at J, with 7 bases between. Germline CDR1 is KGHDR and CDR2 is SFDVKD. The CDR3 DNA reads TGTGCCACCAGTGACCCAGGGGAGACCCAGTACTTC. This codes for CATSDPGETQYF.

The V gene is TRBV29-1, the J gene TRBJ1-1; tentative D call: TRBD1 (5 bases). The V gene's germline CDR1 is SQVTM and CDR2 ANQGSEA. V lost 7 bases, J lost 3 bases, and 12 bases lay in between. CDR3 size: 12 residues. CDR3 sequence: CSARDEYTEAFF. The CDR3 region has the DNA TGCAGCGCCCGGGACGAGTACACTGAAGCTTTCTTT.

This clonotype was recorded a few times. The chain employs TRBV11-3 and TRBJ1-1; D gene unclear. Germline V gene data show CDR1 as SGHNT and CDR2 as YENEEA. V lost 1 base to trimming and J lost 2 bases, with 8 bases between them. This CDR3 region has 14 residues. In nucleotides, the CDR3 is TGTGCCAGCAGCTTAGGGCGGGGTAACACTGAAGCTTTCTTT. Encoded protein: CASSLGRGNTEAFF.

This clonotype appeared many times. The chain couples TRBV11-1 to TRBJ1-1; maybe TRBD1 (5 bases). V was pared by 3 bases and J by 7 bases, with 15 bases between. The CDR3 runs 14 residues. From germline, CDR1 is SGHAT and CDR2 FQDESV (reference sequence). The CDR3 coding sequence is TGTGCCAGCAGCTTTAACCCCAGGGATGGTGAAGCTTTCTTT. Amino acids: CASSFNPRDGEAFF.

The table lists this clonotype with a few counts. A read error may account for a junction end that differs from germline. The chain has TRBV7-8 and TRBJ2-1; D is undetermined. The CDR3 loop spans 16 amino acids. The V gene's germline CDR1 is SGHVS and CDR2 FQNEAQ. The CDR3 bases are TGTGCCAGCAGCTTAGAGGGTCAGGCTGCCTACAATGCGCAGTTCTTC. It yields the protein CASSLEGQAAYNAQFF. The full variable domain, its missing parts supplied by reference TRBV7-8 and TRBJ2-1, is GAGVSQSPRYKVAKRGQDVALRCDPISGHVSLFWYQQALGQGPEFLTYFQNEAQLDKSGLPSDRFFAERPEGSVSTLKIQRTQQEDSAVYLCASSLEGQAAYNAQFFGPGTRLTVL.

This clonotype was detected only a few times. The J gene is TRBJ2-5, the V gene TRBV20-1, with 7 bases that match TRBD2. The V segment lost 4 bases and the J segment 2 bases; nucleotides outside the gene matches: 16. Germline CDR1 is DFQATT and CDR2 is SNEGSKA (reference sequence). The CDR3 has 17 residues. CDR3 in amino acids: CSAISGVSGLPQETQYF. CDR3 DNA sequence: TGCAGTGCTATCTCGGGGGTTAGCGGGCTCCCTCAAGAGACCCAGTACTTC.

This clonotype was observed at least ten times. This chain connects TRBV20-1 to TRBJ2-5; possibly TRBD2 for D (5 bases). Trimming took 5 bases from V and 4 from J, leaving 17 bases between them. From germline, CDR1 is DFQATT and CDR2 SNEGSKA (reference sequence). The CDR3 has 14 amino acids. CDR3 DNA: TGCAGTGCTGCATCCTCGACTAAAGGAGAGACCCAGTACTTC. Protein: CSAASSTKGETQYF.

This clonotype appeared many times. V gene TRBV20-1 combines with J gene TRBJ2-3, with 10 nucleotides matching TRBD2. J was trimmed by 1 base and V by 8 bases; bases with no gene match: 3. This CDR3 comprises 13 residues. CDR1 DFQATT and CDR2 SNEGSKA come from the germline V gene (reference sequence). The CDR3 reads CSYLAGGTDTQYF. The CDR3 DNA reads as TGCAGTTACCTAGCGGGGGGCACAGATACGCAGTATTTT.

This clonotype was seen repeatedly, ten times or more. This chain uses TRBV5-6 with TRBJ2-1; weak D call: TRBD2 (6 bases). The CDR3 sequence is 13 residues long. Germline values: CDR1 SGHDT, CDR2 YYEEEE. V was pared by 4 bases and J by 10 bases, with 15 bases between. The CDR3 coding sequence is TGTGCCAGCAGCCCGACGGGTCGGGGGGAGCAGTTCTTC. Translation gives CASSPTGRGEQFF.

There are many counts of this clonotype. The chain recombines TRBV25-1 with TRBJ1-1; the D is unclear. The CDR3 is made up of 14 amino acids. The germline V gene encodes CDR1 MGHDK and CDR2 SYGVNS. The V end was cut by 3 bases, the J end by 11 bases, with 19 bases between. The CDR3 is CASSDPGSVRPAFF. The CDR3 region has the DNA TGTGCCAGCAGTGATCCCGGCTCAGTGAGACCCGCTTTCTTT.

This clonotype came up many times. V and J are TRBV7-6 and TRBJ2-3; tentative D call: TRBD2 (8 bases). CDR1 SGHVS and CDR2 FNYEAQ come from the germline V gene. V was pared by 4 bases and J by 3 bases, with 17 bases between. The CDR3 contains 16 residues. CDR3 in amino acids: CASSSRGGGRTDTQYF. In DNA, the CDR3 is TGTGCCAGCAGCTCCCGAGGGGGCGGGAGGACAGATACGCAGTATTTT.

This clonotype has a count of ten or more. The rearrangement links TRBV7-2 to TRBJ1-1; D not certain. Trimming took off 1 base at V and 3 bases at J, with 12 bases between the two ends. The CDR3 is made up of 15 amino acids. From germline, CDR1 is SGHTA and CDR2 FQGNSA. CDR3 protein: CASSLGRKLDTEAFF. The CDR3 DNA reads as TGTGCCAGCAGCTTAGGAAGGAAATTGGACACTGAAGCTTTCTTT.

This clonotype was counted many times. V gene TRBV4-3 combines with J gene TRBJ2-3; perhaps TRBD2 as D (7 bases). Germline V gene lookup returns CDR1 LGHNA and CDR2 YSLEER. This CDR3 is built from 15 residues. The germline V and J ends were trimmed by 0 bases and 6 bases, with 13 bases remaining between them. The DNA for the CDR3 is TGCGCCAGCAGCCAAGAAGGCAGGGGAGGGGATACGCAGTATTTT. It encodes CASSQEGRGGDTQYF.

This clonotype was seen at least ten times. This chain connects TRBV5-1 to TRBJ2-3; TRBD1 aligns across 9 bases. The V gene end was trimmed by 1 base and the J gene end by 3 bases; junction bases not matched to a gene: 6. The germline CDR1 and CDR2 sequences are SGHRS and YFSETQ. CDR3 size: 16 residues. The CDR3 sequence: CASSLFPGQGTDTQYF. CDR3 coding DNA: TGCGCCAGCAGCTTGTTCCCGGGACAGGGAACAGATACGCAGTATTTT.

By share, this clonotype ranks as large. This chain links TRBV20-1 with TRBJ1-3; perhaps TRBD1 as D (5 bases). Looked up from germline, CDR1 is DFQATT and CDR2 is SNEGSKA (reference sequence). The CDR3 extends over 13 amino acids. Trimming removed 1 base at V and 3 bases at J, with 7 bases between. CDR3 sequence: CSARVQGGNTIYF. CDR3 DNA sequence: TGCAGTGCTAGAGTTCAGGGTGGAAACACCATATATTTT.

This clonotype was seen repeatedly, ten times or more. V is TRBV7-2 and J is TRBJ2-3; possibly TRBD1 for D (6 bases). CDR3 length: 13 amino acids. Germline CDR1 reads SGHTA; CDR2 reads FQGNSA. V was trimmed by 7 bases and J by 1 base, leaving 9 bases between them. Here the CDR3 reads CASKAGGTDTQYF. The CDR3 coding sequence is TGTGCCAGCAAGGCAGGGGGCACAGATACGCAGTATTTT.

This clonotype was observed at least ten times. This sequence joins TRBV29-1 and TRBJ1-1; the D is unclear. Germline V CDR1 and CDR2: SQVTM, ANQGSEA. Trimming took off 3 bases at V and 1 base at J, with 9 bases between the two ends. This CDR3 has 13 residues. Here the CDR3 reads CSVDGYGNTEAFF. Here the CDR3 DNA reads TGCAGCGTTGACGGTTACGGGAACACTGAAGCTTTCTTT.